The entry that follows covers one TCR beta chain sequence. Antigen unknown. CDR3 length: 15 residues. V was clipped by 1 base and J by 2 bases; unmatched bases: 1. CDR1 LNHDA and CDR2 SQIVND come from the germline V gene (reference sequence). The sample is drawn from a study of cytomegalovirus exposure and HLA in healthy donors. Study-wide findings and caveats: A later analysis showed that HLA-associated TCR beta chains had undergone more clonal expansion than equally common others. Associated with cytomegalovirus, according to the listing, were around 170 TCR beta chains. Immune exposure data for these donors was limited to CMV serostatus. It was reported that TCR beta sequences correctly inferred the HLA-A and HLA-B alleles for most subjects.

The PCR used 60 Vbeta and 13 Jbeta primers. The assay was immunoSEQ multiplex PCR, and TCRdb's table has in-frame clones only and misses some. Of about 140,000 clones in the sample, more than 75% are singletons; the top ten hold 3.9%. Material for sequencing was PBMCs. The chain recombines TRBV19 with TRBJ2-5, with 10 bases identical to TRBD2. The sequence derives from a young man in good health and CMV-seronegative. The DNA of the CDR3 is TGTGCCAGTAGTATAGGAGCGGGAGGGCAAGAGACCCAGTACTTC. This codes for CASSIGAGGQETQYF.